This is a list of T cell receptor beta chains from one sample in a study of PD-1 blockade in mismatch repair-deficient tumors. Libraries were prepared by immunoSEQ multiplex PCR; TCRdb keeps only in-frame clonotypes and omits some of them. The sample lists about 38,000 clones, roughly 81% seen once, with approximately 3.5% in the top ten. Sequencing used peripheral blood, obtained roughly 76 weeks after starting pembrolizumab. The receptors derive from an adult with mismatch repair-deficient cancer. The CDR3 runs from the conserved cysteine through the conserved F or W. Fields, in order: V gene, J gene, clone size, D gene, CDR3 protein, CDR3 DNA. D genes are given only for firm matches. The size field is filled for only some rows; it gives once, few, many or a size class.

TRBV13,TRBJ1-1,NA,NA,CASSLATGVPGAFF,TGTGCCAGCAGCTTAGCCACAGGTGTTCCCGGAGCTTTCTTT
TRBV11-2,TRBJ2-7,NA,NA,CASSETSGLGEQYF,TGTGCCAGCAGCGAGACTAGTGGGCTCGGTGAGCAGTACTTC
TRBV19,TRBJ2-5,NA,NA,CASSIVQGGETQYF,TGTGCCAGTAGTATAGTACAGGGCGGAGAGACCCAGTACTTC
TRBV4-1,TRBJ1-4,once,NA,CASSQGGHHPPPTNEKLFF,TGCGCCAGCAGCCAAGGAGGACACCATCCCCCACCAACTAATGAAAAACTGTTTTTT
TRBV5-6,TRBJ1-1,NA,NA,CASSLGMLMNTEAFF,TGTGCCAGCAGCTTGGGGATGCTCATGAACACTGAAGCTTTCTTT
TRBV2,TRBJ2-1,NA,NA,CASSEWDSSYNEQFF,TGTGCCAGCAGTGAATGGGACTCCTCGTACAATGAGCAGTTCTTC
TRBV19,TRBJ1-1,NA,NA,CASSIGAGGDTEAFF,TGTGCCAGTAGTATAGGAGCGGGGGGAGACACTGAAGCTTTCTTT
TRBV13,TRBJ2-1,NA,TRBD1,CASSSQQGARDWKVNEQFF,TGTGCCAGCAGCTCCCAACAGGGGGCTCGGGACTGGAAAGTCAATGAGCAGTTCTTC
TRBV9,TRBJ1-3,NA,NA,CASSVGGGNTIYF,TGTGCCAGCAGCGTTGGCGGTGGAAACACCATATATTTT
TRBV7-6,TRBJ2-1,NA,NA,CASSLVGGGVDEQFF,TGTGCCAGCAGCTTAGTGGGCGGGGGCGTAGATGAGCAGTTCTTC
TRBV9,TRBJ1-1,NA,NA,CASSDFSVSMNTEAFF,TGTGCCAGCAGCGACTTCTCTGTCAGCATGAACACTGAAGCTTTCTTT
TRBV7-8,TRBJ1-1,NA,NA,CASSFYRVGDHSNMNTEAFF,TGTGCCAGCAGCTTCTACAGGGTCGGGGACCATAGTAACATGAACACTGAAGCTTTCTTT
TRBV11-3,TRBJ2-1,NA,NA,CASSLEDTIGREQFF,TGTGCCAGCAGCTTAGAGGACACAATCGGTCGAGAGCAGTTCTTC
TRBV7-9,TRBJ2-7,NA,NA,CASSFVGNHEQYF,TGTGCCAGCAGCTTTGTGGGGAATCACGAGCAGTACTTC
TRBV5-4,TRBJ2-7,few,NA,CASSFGGGRREQYF,TGTGCCAGCAGCTTCGGGGGAGGAAGGCGTGAGCAGTACTTC
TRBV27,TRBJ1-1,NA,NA,CASSLEGREAFF,TGTGCCAGCAGTTTAGAGGGGCGTGAAGCTTTCTTT
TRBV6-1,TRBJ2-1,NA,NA,CASSEETSSYNEQFF,TGTGCCAGCAGTGAAGAGACGAGCTCCTACAATGAGCAGTTCTTC
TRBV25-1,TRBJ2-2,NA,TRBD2,CARLPTSEPGELFF,TGTGCCAGATTACCTACTAGCGAGCCCGGGGAGCTGTTTTTT
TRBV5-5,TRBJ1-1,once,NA,CASSFGSSTEAFF,TGTGCCAGCAGCTTCGGATCAAGCACTGAAGCTTTCTTT
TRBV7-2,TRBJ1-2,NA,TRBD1,CASSLAPGQRDYGYTF,TGTGCCAGCAGCTTAGCCCCGGGACAGAGGGACTATGGCTACACCTTC
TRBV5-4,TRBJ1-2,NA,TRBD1,CASRSRDSYGYTF,TGTGCCAGCAGAAGCCGGGACAGCTATGGCTACACCTTC
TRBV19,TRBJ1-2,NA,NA,CATNPSAAGVFGGYTF,TGTGCCACTAACCCCAGTGCGGCAGGGGTGTTCGGTGGCTACACCTTC
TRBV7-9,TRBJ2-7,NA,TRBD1,CASRRTGITYEQYF,TGTGCCAGCAGACGGACAGGGATCACCTACGAGCAGTACTTC